This TCR beta chain was sequenced during a study of CD4+ T cells in melanoma. Repertoires were generated with immunoSEQ multiplex PCR, while TCRdb's copy carries only in-frame clones and drops some. The sample lists around 19,000 clones; roughly 80% were seen once. Trimming pared 5 bases from V and 0 bases from J, leaving 12 bases between. CDR1 SGHRS and CDR2 YFSETQ come from the germline V gene. The CDR3 consists of 15 residues. The clonotype originates from a human donor with melanoma. V usage is TRBV5-1 and J usage is TRBJ2-1; TRBD2 is a possible D gene (6 bases). The sequencing input was cells from a culture (not recorded whether cultured in vitro). In DNA, the CDR3 is TGCGCCAGCAGGGTGACTAGGGTCTCCTACAATGAGCAGTTCTTC. It encodes CASRVTRVSYNEQFF.